This TCR beta chain is from a study of radiotherapy plus CTLA-4 blockade in lung cancer. Study outcomes and limitations: After treatment with radiotherapy plus ipilimumab, TCR clones that came from the tumor expanded in blood. Best predicting response, reportedly, were early blood T cell clone dynamics, with interferon-beta.

The CDR3 has 13 residues. Trimming took off 2 bases at V and 4 bases at J, with 5 bases between the two ends. Looked up from germline, CDR1 is SGHTA and CDR2 is FQGNSA. Sequencing used immunoSEQ multiplex PCR; TCRdb keeps in-frame clones, though not all of them. The sample holds tens of thousands of clones, 65% to 80% seen once. About this clone itself: Its target is not known.

Lung cancer patients with chemo-refractory metastatic non-small-cell disease were given focal radiation plus CTLA-4 blockade with ipilimumab. This clonotype was obtained from a human donor with non-small cell lung cancer who had a complete response to radiotherapy plus ipilimumab. The sample here was peripheral blood, taken from a patient treated with radiotherapy plus ipilimumab. The rearrangement links TRBV7-2 to TRBJ2-2; D gene ambiguous. This chain's CDR3 is CASSLLITGELFF. CDR3 coding DNA: TGTGCCAGCAGCTTATTGATCACCGGGGAGCTGTTTTTT.